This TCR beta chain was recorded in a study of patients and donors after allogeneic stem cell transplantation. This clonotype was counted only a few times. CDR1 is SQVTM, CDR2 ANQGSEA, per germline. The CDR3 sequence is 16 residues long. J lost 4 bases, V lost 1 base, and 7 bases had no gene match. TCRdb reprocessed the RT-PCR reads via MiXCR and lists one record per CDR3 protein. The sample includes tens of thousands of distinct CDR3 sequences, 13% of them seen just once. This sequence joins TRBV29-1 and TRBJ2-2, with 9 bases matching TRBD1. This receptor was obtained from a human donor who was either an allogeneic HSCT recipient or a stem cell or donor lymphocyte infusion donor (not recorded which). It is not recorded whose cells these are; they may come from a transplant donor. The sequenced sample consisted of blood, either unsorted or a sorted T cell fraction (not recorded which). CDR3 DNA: TGCAGCGTTGAAGTTCCGGGACAGGGATTCACCGGGGAGCTGTTTTTT. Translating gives CSVEVPGQGFTGELFF.